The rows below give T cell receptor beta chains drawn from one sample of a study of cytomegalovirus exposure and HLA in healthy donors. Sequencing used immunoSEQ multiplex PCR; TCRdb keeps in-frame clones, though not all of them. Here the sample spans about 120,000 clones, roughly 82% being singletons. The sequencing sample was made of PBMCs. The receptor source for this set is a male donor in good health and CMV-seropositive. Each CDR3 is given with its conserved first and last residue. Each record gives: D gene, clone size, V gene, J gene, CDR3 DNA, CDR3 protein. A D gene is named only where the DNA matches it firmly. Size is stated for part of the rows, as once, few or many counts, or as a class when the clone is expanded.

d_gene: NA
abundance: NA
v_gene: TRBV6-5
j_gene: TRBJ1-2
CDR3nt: TGTGCCAGCAGTGAAACAGATAATTACTATGGCTACACCTTC
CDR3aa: CASSETDNYYGYTF

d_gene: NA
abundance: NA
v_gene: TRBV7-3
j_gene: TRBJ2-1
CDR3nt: TGTGCCAGCAGCTTAGCGGGACCACCCGATGAGCAGTTCTTC
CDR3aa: CASSLAGPPDEQFF

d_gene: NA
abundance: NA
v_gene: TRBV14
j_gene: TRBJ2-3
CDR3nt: TGTGCCAGCAGCCGCGGACAGTACAGCACAGATACGCAGTATTTT
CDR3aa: CASSRGQYSTDTQYF

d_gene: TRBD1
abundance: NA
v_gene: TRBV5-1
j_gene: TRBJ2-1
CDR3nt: TGCGCCAGCAGCTTAGGACAGGGGAGGACCTACAATGAGCAGTTCTTC
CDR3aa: CASSLGQGRTYNEQFF

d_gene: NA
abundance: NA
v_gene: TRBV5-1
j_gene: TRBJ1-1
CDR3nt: TGCGCCAGCAGCTTGGCCATCGGGGGTTACAGCACTGAAGCTTTCTTT
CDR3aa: CASSLAIGGYSTEAFF

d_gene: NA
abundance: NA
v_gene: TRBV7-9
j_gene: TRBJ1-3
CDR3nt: TGTGCCAGCAACACCGAAAACGGGGACATCTCTGGAAACACCATATATTTT
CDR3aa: CASNTENGDISGNTIYF

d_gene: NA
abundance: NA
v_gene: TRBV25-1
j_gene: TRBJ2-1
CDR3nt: TGTGCCAGCAGTGAAACAAATGAGCAGTTCTTC
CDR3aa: CASSETNEQFF

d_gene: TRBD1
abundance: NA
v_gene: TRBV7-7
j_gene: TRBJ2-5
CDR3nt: TGTGCTAGCAGCTTAGATGGGACAGGCGAAGAGACCCAGTACTTC
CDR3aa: CASSLDGTGEETQYF

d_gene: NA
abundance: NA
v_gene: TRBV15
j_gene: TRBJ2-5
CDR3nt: TGTGCCACCAGCAGGAGCTTGGGGCTCCAAGAGACCCAGTACTTC
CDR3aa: CATSRSLGLQETQYF

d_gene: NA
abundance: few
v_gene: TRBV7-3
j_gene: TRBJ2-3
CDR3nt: TGTGCCAGCAGCTTCCATGGGCAGTTCACAGATACGCAGTATTTT
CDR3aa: CASSFHGQFTDTQYF

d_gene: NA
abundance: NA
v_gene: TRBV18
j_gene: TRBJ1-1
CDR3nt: TGTGCCAGCTCATATGGGTCGGGGACTGAAGCTTTCTTT
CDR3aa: CASSYGSGTEAFF

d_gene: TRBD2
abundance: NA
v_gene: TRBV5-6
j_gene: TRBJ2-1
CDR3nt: TGTGCCAGCAGCCCCGGGACTAGCGGGAGCAATGAGCAGTTCTTC
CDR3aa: CASSPGTSGSNEQFF

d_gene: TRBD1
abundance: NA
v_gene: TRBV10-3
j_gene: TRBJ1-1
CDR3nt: TGTGCCAGCCGGGACAGCTTACCCAACACTGAAGCTTTCTTT
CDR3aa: CASRDSLPNTEAFF

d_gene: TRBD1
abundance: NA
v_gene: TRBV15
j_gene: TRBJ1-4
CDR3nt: TGTGCCACCAGCAGTGTAAAGGACAGGGGCTTTGGTAATGAAAAACTGTTTTTT
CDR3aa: CATSSVKDRGFGNEKLFF

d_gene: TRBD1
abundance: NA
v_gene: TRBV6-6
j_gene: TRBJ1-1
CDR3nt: TGTGCCGGTTCAAGACAGGGTGTCACTGAAGCTTTCTTT
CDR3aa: CAGSRQGVTEAFF

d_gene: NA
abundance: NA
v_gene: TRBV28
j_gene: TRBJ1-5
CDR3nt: TGTGCCAGCAGTTCCCCGGGGGGATTGATTCAGCCCCAGCATTTT
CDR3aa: CASSSPGGLIQPQHF

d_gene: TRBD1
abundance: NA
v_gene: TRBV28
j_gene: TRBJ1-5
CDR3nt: TGTGCCAGCAGTTTTAAATCCCTAAAGGAGGGGGCAAGGCAGCCCCAGCATTTT
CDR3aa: CASSFKSLKEGARQPQHF

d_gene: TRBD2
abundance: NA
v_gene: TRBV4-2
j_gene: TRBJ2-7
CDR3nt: TGTGCCAGCAGCCAAGTTCGGGAGGGCCGCCACGAGCAGTACTTC
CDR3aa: CASSQVREGRHEQYF

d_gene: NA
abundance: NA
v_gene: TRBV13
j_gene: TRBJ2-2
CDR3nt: TGTGCCAGCAGCTTACTGGGGGGAGCCGGGGAGCTGTTTTTT
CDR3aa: CASSLLGGAGELFF

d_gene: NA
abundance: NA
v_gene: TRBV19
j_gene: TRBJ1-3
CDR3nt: TGTGCCAGTAGTATATGGACACACTCTGGAAACACCATATATTTT
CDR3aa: CASSIWTHSGNTIYF

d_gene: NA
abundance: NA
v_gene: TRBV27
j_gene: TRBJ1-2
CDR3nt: TGTGCCAGCAGTTGGGGGACTCCTTCTTCGGCCTATGGCTACACCTTC
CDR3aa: CASSWGTPSSAYGYTF

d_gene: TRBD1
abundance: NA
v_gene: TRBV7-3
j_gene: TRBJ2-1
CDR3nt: TGTGCCAGCAGCTTAAGGGCCCAGGGGGACCACAATGAGCAGTTCTTC
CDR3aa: CASSLRAQGDHNEQFF

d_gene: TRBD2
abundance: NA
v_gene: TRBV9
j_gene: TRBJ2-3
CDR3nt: TGTGCCAGCAGCGTATGGGCGGCTCCGACTAGCGGGAATTATGATACGCAGTATTTT
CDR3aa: CASSVWAAPTSGNYDTQYF

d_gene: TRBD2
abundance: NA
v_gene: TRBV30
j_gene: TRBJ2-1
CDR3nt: TGTGCCTGGACGACTAGCGGGCTGGTGGATGAGCAGTTCTTC
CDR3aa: CAWTTSGLVDEQFF

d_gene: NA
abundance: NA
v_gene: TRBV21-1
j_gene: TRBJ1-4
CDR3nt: TGTGCCAGCAGCCCCGTTGCAACTAATGAAAAACTGTTTTTT
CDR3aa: CASSPVATNEKLFF

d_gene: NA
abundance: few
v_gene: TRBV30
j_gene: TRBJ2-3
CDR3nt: TGTGCCTGGCAGGAGGTAGATACGCAGTATTTT
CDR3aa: CAWQEVDTQYF

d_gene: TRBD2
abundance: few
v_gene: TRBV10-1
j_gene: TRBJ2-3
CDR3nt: TGCGCCAGCCCCCCTCCATTAGCGGGAGGCCCCACAGATACGCAGTATTTT
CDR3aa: CASPPPLAGGPTDTQYF

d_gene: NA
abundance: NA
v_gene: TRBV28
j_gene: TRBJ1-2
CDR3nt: TGTGCCAGCAGTTTCCCCCAGGCAGGGGAGAATGGCTACACCTTC
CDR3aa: CASSFPQAGENGYTF

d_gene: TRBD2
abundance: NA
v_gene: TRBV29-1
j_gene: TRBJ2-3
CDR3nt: TGCAGCGTTGACACAGCGGGAGTGGGCACAGATACGCAGTATTTT
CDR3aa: CSVDTAGVGTDTQYF

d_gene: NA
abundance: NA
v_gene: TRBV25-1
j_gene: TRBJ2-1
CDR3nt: TGTGCCAGCAGTGACCTCCGAGGGGGCGGGAAGAGCTACAATGAGCAGTTCTTC
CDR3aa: CASSDLRGGGKSYNEQFF

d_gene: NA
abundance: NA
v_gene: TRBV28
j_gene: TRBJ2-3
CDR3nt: TGTGCCAGCAGGGATCTGACTAGCACAGATACGCAGTATTTT
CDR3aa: CASRDLTSTDTQYF